The subject of this entry is one TCR beta chain. Its antigen remains unidentified. V was clipped by 0 bases and J by 1 base; unmatched bases: 13. CDR1 SGDLS and CDR2 YYNGEE come from the germline V gene. CDR3 length equals 19 residues. The data were obtained in a study of beta chain features in type 1 diabetes. General study points: In all four CD4+ subsets, TCRB CDR3 length was significantly, moderately reduced in type 1 diabetes.

Expressed TCRB transcripts got sequenced, as all isolated RNA was reverse transcribed. TCRdb's table, derived via immunoSEQ multiplex PCR, lists solely in-frame clones and lacks some. Counted here are 400,000 or so clones, roughly 12% occurring once; the ten biggest clones make up 0.0095% to 0.011%. This chain joins TRBV9 and TRBJ2-4, with TRBD2 matching 7 bases. The specimen was naive CD4+ T cells from blood. This clonotype was obtained from a woman between 18 and 30 years old with type 1 diabetes. In nucleotides, the CDR3 is TGTGCCAGCAGCGTAGGCCCGTTGCGGGGGTCAACGGCCAAAAACATTCAGTACTTC. Translating gives CASSVGPLRGSTAKNIQYF.